This TCR beta chain emerged from a study of blood T cell repertoires in COVID-19. Study at large: From T cells, B-cell-depleted T cells, or PBMCs came the material, which was cDNA or gDNA.

The CDR3 spans 16 residues. The germline gives CDR1 MNHEY, CDR2 SVGAGI. V was trimmed by 2 bases and J by 2 bases, leaving 12 bases between them. Sequencing used immunoSEQ multiplex PCR; TCRdb keeps in-frame clones, though not all of them. The table records tens of thousands of clones, roughly 90% of them present only once. This chain links TRBV6-5 with TRBJ2-2, with D perhaps TRBD1 (6 bases). The receptor's source is a human donor in a cohort sampled during active COVID-19. The source material was peripheral blood. The CDR3 protein is CASSYGSGDNTGELFF. CDR3 nucleotides: TGTGCCAGCAGTTACGGTTCAGGGGATAACACCGGGGAGCTGTTTTTT.